The sample holds a few counts of the clone carrying this T cell receptor (beta chain). This sample stems from a study of cytomegalovirus exposure and HLA in healthy donors. Primers included in the PCR were 60 Vbeta and 13 Jbeta primers. Sequencing was performed with immunoSEQ multiplex PCR; in TCRdb, only in-frame clones are kept and a portion is missing. The data hold about 130,000 clones, with about 81% observed a single time. The CDR3 contains 17 residues. V shed 3 bases and J shed 0 bases, with 15 bases lying between them. Per germline, CDR1 KGHSH and CDR2 LQKENI. This TCR derives from a woman in her thirties or forties in good health and CMV-seropositive. The J gene is TRBJ2-1, the V gene TRBV18; a weak D match, TRBD1 (6 bases). Sequenced input: PBMCs. This chain's CDR3 is CASSPATGASSYNEQFF. DNA for the CDR3: TGTGCCAGCTCACCCGCGACAGGTGCGAGCTCCTACAATGAGCAGTTCTTC.